Presented here are 17 T cell receptor beta chains from one specimen sequenced in a study of shared clonotypes between healthy human individuals. Clones were sequenced by immunoSEQ multiplex PCR, and TCRdb holds only the in-frame ones, with some missing. The sample comprises nearly 1 million clones, 76% of which are singletons, and roughly 1.5% rests with the top ten. The sequenced material came from memory CD4+ T cells sorted from blood. Subset given: CD45RA-negative fraction. The receptors here all came from a young man in good health.

This clone was seen just once. The chain is built from TRBV5-1 and TRBJ2-7, with TRBD2 matching 8 bases. With 3 bases clipped from V and 2 bases from J, the junction kept 7 bases outside the gene matches. The CDR3 totals 15 residues. Germline-derived CDR1 and CDR2 are SGHRS and YFSETQ. The CDR3 coding sequence is TGCGCCAGCAGCTCCGGGACTAGGTCTCCCTACGAGCAGTACTTC. Its protein product is CASSSGTRSPYEQYF.

This clone was counted a few times. The rearrangement links TRBV5-6 to TRBJ1-4, with D possibly being TRBD1 (5 bases). This CDR3 has 18 residues. Germline assignment: CDR1 SGHDT and CDR2 YYEEEE. V was cut by 3 bases and J by 0 bases, with 18 bases left in between. Written as DNA, the CDR3 is TGTGCCAGCAGCTCGGCGGGGCAGGCCCATGCAACTAATGAAAAACTGTTTTTT. It yields the protein CASSSAGQAHATNEKLFF.

Remarks on this clone: A far larger clone is only one base removed, so a read error is likely. The chain is built from TRBV7-8 and TRBJ2-2; TRBD2 might be the D (6 bases). The V gene lost 6 bases and the J gene lost 6 bases, with 8 bases spanning the gap. The CDR3 is 12 amino acids. Per the germline V gene, CDR1 is SGHVS and CDR2 is FQNEAQ. CDR3 loop: CASSPGAGELFF. Here the CDR3 DNA reads TGTGCCAGCAGTCCGGGAGCCGGGGAGCTGTTTTTT.

The V call is TRBV28, the J call TRBJ2-5; weak D call: TRBD1 (7 bases). There are 15 residues in the CDR3. From germline, CDR1 is MDHEN and CDR2 SYDVKM. V lost 4 bases to trimming and J lost 1 base, with 13 bases between them. CDR3 sequence reads: CASSSGGKIQETQYF. CDR3 in DNA: TGTGCCAGCAGTTCAGGGGGGAAGATCCAAGAGACCCAGTACTTC.

The chain is built from TRBV6-1 and TRBJ1-2; D may be TRBD1 (6 bases). Looked up from germline, CDR1 is MNHNS and CDR2 is SASEGT. The length of the CDR3 is 15 residues. The ends were cut back, 1 base at V and 8 bases at J, with 17 bases in the middle. CDR3 protein: CASSEDRGRGRGYTF. Written as DNA, the CDR3 is TGTGCCAGCAGTGAAGATCGGGGGCGAGGGAGGGGCTACACCTTC.

Comments on this clone: A read error likely explains this, since a far larger clone differs by one base. V and J are TRBV5-8 and TRBJ2-1; TRBD1 aligns across 8 bases. V shed 0 bases and J 2 bases; nucleotides not matched to a gene: 1. Germline V gene data show CDR1 as SGHTS and CDR2 as YDEGEE. The CDR3 is 15 residues long. CDR3 sequence: CASSLGTGTYNEQFF. CDR3 bases: TGTGCCAGCAGCTTGGGGACAGGGACCTACAATGAGCAGTTCTTC.

This chain links TRBV2 with TRBJ2-7, with D perhaps matching TRBD2 (5 bases). This CDR3 has 14 residues. V was clipped by 5 bases and J by 1 base, with 12 bases between them. Germline values: CDR1 SNHLY, CDR2 FYNNEI. The CDR3 sequence is CASSSGSQSYEQYF. The DNA of the CDR3 is TGTGCCAGCAGTTCGGGGTCTCAATCCTACGAGCAGTACTTC.

The chain couples TRBV29-1 to TRBJ1-4, with 10 bases matching TRBD1. V was pared by 6 bases and J by 4 bases, with 5 bases of the junction left unmatched. Per the germline V gene, CDR1 is SQVTM and CDR2 is ANQGSEA. This CDR3 has 14 amino acids. As DNA, the CDR3 is TGCAGCGTGACAGGGGGCGTTGGTAATGAAAAACTGTTTTTT. It encodes CSVTGGVGNEKLFF.

V usage is TRBV5-6 and J usage is TRBJ1-2; D may be TRBD1 (5 bases). Germline values: CDR1 SGHDT, CDR2 YYEEEE. The CDR3 is made up of 14 amino acids. Between the trimmed V and J ends, which lost 1 base and 7 bases, there was a span of 14 bases. The CDR3 DNA is TGTGCCAGCAGCTTGTCCGGGACTCCGAGTGGCTACACCTTC. Translating it yields CASSLSGTPSGYTF.

This clone was picked up a small number of times. Other DNA sequences from this sample encode an identical CDR3 as well. The chain uses TRBV7-9 and TRBJ1-1; 7 bases match TRBD1. The CDR3 has 15 residues. Germline CDR1 and CDR2: SEHNR and FQNEAQ (reference sequence). The trim removed 5 bases at V and 0 bases at J, leaving 6 bases unmatched. The CDR3 coding sequence is TGTGCCAGCAGCCCCCGGACAGGCCTGAACACTGAAGCTTTCTTT. Translating gives CASSPRTGLNTEAFF.

The chain joins TRBV30 to TRBJ2-7; D remains ambiguous. Between the trimmed V and J ends, which lost 1 base and 8 bases, there was a span of 12 bases. The CDR3 is made up of 12 amino acids. Germline lookup yields CDR1 GTSNPN and CDR2 SVGIG (reference sequence). CDR3 coding DNA: TGTGCCTGGAGTGAGAGCCGCCAAAAGCAGTACTTC. It specifies CAWSESRQKQYF.

The CDR3: CASSLGVGTEAFF. The CDR3 region has the DNA TGCGCCAGCAGCTTAGGGGTGGGGACTGAAGCTTTCTTT. V and J are TRBV5-1 and TRBJ1-1; D might be TRBD1 (5 bases). The germline V gene encodes CDR1 SGHRS and CDR2 YFSETQ. Trimming pared 2 bases from V and 5 bases from J, leaving 10 bases between. The CDR3 is made up of 13 amino acids.

The genes are TRBV5-4 and TRBJ2-6; possible D gene TRBD1, 5 bases. CDR1 and CDR2 from the germline V gene are SGHNT and YYREEE (reference sequence). With 3 bases removed from V and 1 base from J, the gap between germline ends came to 8 bases. The CDR3 has 15 residues. The CDR3 reads CASSSSGSGANVLTF. In DNA, the CDR3 is TGTGCCAGCAGCTCCTCAGGGTCTGGGGCCAACGTCCTGACTTTC.

The J gene is TRBJ1-2, the V gene TRBV5-1, with D hard to call. V gave up 3 bases and J gave up 3 bases, with 12 bases separating them. CDR1 is SGHRS, CDR2 YFSETQ, per germline. The CDR3 has 14 amino acids. CDR3 protein: CASSYDTAYYGYTF. CDR3 sequence (DNA): TGCGCCAGCAGCTACGACACAGCCTACTATGGCTACACCTTC.

This clone has a count of ten or more. The rearrangement uses TRBV5-6 and TRBJ2-3; unclear D gene. Germline V gene sequence: CDR1 SGHDT, CDR2 YYEEEE. The CDR3 consists of 17 residues. V was shortened by 3 bases and J by 0 bases, with 17 bases between the two germline ends. The CDR3 sequence: CASSSHMTYFSTDTQYF. CDR3 DNA sequence: TGTGCCAGCAGCTCCCATATGACTTATTTCAGCACAGATACGCAGTATTTT.

This clone was observed once. The chain recombines TRBV27 with TRBJ1-1; weak D call: TRBD1 (5 bases). The V and J ends lost 3 bases and 5 bases respectively, with 13 bases between them. Germline CDR1 reads MNHEY; CDR2 reads SMNVEV (reference sequence). There are 14 residues in the CDR3. CDR3 region: CASSFLTGPTEAFF. The CDR3 bases are TGTGCCAGCAGTTTCCTAACAGGCCCTACTGAAGCTTTCTTT.

This chain links TRBV13 with TRBJ2-3; no firm D call. Trimming left V 4 bases short and J 4 bases short, with 15 bases between. Germline V gene data show CDR1 as PRHDT and CDR2 as FYEKMQ (reference sequence). CDR3 length: 15 amino acids. Here the CDR3 reads CASSSLGLQPDTQYF. As DNA, the CDR3 is TGTGCCAGCAGCTCCCTCGGCCTCCAGCCAGATACGCAGTATTTT. Together with reference TRBV13 and TRBJ2-3, the CDR3 gives the full variable domain: AAGVIQSPRHLIKEKRETATLKCYPIPRHDTVYWYQQGPGQDPQFLISFYEKMQSDKGSIPDRFSAQQFSDYHSELNMSSLELGDSALYFCASSSLGLQPDTQYFGPGTRLTVL.